This T cell receptor beta chain was identified during a study of cytomegalovirus exposure and HLA in healthy donors. Overall study findings and caveats: Associated with cytomegalovirus, according to the listing, were fewer than 200 TCR beta chains. In a later analysis, V- and J-gene trimming of beta chains associated with a DCLRE1C missense variant, replicated independently.

The PCR made use of 60 Vbeta and 13 Jbeta primers. TCRdb's table, derived via immunoSEQ multiplex PCR, lists solely in-frame clones and lacks some. The data hold around 170,000 clones, with roughly 82% observed a single time. As for this clone: Antigen specificity is unknown.

V gave up 2 bases and J gave up 8 bases, with 13 bases separating them. The length of the CDR3 is 14 residues. Germline V gene sequence: CDR1 SGHDT, CDR2 YYEEEE. The V and J genes are TRBV5-6 and TRBJ1-4, with D hard to call. This TCR came from a woman in her forties or fifties in good health and CMV-seronegative. Sequencing was performed on PBMCs. The CDR3 protein is CASSFLGSGEKLFF. The DNA for the CDR3 is TGTGCCAGCAGCTTCCTAGGGTCGGGGGAAAAACTGTTTTTT.